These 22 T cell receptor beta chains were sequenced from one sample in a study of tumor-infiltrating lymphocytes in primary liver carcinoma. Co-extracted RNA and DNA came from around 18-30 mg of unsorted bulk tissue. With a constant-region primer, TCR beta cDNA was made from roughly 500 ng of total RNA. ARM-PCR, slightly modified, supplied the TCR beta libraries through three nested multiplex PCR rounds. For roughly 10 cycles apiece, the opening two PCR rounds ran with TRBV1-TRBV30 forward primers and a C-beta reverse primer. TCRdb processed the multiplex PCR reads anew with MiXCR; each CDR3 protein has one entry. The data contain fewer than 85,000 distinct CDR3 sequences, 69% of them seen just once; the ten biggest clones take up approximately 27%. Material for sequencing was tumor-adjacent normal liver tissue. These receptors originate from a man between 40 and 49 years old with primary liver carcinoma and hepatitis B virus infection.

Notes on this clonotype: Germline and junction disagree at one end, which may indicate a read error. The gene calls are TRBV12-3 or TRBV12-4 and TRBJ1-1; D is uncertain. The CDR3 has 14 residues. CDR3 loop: CASSLLPDGTEALF. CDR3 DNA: TGTGCCAGCAGTTTACTGCCAGATGGCACTGAAGCTTTATTT.

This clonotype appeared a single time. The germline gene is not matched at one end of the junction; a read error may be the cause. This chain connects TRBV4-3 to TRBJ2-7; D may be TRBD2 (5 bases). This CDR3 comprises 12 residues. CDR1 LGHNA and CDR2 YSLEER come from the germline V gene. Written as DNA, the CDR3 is TGCGCCATCAGCCAAGATCTGGGAGAGCAGAACTTC. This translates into CAISQDLGEQNF.

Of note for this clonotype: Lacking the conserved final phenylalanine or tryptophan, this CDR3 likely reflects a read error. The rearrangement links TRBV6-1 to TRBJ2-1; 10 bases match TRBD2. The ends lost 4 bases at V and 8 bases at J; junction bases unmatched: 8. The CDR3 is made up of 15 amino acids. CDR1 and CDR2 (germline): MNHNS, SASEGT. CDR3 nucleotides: TGTGCCAGCAGTGCCTCTAGCGGGAGTAGCGATGAGCAGTTCTTA. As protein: CASSASSGSSDEQFL.

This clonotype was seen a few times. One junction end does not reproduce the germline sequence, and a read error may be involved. The CDR3 loop reads CTSSLDSGSITDTQYF. DNA for the CDR3: TGTACCAGCAGCTTAGACAGCGGGAGTATAACAGATACGCAGTATTTT. The chain has TRBV11-3 and TRBJ2-3; 8 nucleotides match TRBD2. In germline, CDR1 is SGHNT, CDR2 YENEEA. This CDR3 is 16 amino acids long.

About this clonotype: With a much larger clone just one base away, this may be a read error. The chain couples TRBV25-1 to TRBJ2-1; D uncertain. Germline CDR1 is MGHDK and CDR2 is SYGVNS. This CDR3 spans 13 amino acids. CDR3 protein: CATSEQTYNEQFF. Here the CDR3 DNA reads TGTGCCACCAGTGAACAGACCTACAATGAGCAGTTCTTC.

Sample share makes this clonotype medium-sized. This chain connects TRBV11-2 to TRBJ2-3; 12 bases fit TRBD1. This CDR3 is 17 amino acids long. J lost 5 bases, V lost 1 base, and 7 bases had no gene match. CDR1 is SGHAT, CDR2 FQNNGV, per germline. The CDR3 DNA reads TGTGCCAGCAGCTTAGCAGGGACAGGGGGCTATAAAGATACGCAGTATTTT. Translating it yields CASSLAGTGGYKDTQYF.

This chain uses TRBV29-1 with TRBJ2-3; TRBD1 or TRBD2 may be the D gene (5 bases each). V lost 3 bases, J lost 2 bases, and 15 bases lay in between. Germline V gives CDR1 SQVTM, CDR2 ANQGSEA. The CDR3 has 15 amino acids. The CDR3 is CSVEGGTGITDTQYF. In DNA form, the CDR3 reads TGCAGCGTTGAGGGTGGGACCGGCATCACAGATACGCAGTATTTT.

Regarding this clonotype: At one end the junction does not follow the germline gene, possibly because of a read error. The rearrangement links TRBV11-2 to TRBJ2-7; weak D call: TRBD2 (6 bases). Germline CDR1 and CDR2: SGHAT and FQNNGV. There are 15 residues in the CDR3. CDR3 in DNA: TGTACCAGCAGCCCGGGGGTGGACGGCTCCTACGAGCAGTACTTC. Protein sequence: CTSSPGVDGSYEQYF.

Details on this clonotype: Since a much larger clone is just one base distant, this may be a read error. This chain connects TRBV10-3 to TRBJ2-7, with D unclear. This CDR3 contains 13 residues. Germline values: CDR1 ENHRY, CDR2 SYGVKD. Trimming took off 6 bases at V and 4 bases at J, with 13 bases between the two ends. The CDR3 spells CAISASIEYEQYF. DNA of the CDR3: TGTGCCATCAGCGCCTCGATAGAGTACGAGCAGTACTTC.

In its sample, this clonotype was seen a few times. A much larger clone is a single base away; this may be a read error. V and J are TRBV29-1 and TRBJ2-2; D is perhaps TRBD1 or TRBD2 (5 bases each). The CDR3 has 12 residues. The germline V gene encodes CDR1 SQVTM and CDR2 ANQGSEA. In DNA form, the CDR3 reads TGCAGCGCAGGGACCAACATCGGGGAGCTGTTTTTT. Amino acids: CSAGTNIGELFF.

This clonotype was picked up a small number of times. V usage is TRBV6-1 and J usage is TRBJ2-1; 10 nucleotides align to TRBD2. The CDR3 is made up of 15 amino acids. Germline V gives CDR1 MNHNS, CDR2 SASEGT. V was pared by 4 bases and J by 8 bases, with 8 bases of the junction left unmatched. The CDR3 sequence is CASSASSGSSDEQFF. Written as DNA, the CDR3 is TGTGCCAGCAGTGCCTCTAGCGGGAGTAGCGATGAGCAGTTCTTC.

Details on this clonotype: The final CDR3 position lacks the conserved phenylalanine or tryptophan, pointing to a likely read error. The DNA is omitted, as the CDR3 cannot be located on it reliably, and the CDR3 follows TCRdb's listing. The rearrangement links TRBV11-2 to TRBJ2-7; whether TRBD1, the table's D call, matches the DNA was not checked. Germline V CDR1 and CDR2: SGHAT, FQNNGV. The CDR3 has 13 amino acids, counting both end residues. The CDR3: CASSSPGPYEQYY.

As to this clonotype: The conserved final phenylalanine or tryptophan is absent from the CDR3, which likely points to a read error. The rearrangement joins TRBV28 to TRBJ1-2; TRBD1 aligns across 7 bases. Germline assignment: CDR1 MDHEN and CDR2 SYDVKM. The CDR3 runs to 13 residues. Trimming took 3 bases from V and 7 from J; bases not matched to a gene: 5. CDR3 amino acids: CASSLEGACGYTL. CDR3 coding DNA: TGTGCCAGCAGTTTGGAGGGGGCTTGTGGCTACACCCTC.

As DNA, the CDR3 is TGCAGCGTTGGTAGGGGCTTCACAGAAACTTTCTTT. Protein: CSVGRGFTETFF. The rearrangement joins TRBV29-1 to TRBJ1-1, with D perhaps matching TRBD1 (5 bases). V was trimmed by 4 bases and J by 12 bases, leaving 18 bases between them. This CDR3 contains 12 residues. CDR1 is SQVTM and CDR2 is ANQGSEA in the germline V gene.

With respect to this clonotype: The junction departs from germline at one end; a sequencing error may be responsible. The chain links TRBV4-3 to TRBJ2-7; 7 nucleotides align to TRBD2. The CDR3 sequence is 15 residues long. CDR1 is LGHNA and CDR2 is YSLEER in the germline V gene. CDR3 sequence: CARSQGRASGYEQYF. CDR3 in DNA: TGCGCCAGGAGCCAAGGTCGGGCTAGCGGCTACGAGCAGTACTTC.

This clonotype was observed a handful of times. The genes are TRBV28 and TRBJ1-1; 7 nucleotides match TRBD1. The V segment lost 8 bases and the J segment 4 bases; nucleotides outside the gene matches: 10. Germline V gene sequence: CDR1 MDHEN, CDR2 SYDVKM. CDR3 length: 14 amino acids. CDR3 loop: CASRGGSKRTEAFF. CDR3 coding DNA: TGTGCCAGCCGAGGGGGCTCGAAGCGCACTGAAGCTTTCTTT.

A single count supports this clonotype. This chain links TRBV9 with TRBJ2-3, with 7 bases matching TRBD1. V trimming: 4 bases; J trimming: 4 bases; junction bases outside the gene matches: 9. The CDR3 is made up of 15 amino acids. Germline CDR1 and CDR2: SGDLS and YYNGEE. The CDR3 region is CASSPQGGRADTQYF. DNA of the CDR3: TGTGCCAGCAGCCCCCAAGGGGGCAGGGCAGATACGCAGTATTTT. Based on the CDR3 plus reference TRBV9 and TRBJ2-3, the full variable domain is DSGVTQTPKHLITATGQRVTLRCSPRSGDLSVYWYQQSLDQGLQFLIQYYNGEERAKGNILERFSAQQFPDLHSELNLSSLELGDSALYFCASSPQGGRADTQYFGPGTRLTVL.

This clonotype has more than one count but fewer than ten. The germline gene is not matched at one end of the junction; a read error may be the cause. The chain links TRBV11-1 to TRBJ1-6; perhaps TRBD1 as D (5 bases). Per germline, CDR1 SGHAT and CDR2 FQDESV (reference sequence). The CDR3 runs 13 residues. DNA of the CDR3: TGTGCCAGCAGCCGGACACTGGTTTCACCTCTCCGCTTT. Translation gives CASSRTLVSPLRF.

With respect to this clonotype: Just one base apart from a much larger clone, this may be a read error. The CDR3 DNA reads as TGTGCCAGCAGTGAAATGGGCAATCAGCTCCAGCATTTT. Amino acid sequence: CASSEMGNQLQHF. The chain recombines TRBV25-1 with TRBJ1-5, with no clear D. The CDR3 spans 13 residues. Germline V CDR1 and CDR2: MGHDK, SYGVNS.

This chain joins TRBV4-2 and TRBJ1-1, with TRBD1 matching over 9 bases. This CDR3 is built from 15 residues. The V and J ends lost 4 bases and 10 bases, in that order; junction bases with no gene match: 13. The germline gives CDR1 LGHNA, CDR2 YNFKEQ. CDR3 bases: TGTGCCAGCAGCCCAGACCCCACAGGGGGCGGGAGAGCTTTCTTT. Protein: CASSPDPTGGGRAFF.

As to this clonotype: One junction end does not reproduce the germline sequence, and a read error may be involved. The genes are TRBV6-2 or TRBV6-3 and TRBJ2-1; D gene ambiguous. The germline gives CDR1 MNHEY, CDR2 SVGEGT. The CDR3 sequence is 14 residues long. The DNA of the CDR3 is TGTACCAGCAGCTACGGGCCTTATAGCACGGAGCAGTTCTTC. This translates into CTSSYGPYSTEQFF.

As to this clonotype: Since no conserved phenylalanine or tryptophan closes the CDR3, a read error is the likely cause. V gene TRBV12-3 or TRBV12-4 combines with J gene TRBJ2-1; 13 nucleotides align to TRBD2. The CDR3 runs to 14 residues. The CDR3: CASKGLAGYSEQFL. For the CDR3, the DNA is TGTGCCAGCAAGGGACTAGCGGGGTACAGTGAGCAGTTCTTA.